The 10 T cell receptor beta chains listed next were all sequenced from one sample in a study of patients and donors after allogeneic stem cell transplantation. TCRdb called the RT-PCR reads again in MiXCR, with one record for every CDR3 protein. The sample has some 230,000 distinct CDR3 sequences; 13% to 15% are singletons. Sequencing was carried out using blood, either unsorted or a sorted T cell fraction (not recorded which). These TCRs come from a human donor who was either an allogeneic HSCT recipient or a stem cell or donor lymphocyte infusion donor (not recorded which). It is not recorded whose cells these are; they may come from a transplant donor.

The V call is TRBV5-4, the J call TRBJ2-1; D not certain. Germline V CDR1 and CDR2: SGHNT, YYREEE (reference sequence). This CDR3 contains 13 residues. Trimming shortened V by 0 bases and J by 3 bases, and 4 bases separated the two germline ends. The CDR3 DNA is TGTGCCAGCAGCTTGGGGGACTACAATGAGCAGTTCTTC. Its translation: CASSLGDYNEQFF.

The chain couples TRBV11-3 to TRBJ2-1, with D possibly TRBD2 on 5 matching bases. The length of the CDR3 is 14 residues. V was clipped by 0 bases and J by 8 bases, with 11 bases between them. Germline V gives CDR1 SGHNT, CDR2 YENEEA. In nucleotides, the CDR3 is TGTGCCAGCAGCTTAGAGCTAGCAATTTATGAGCAGTTCTTC. Translation: CASSLELAIYEQFF. The variable domain in full, completed from reference TRBV11-3 and TRBJ2-1, reads EAGVVQSPRYKIIEKKQPVAFWCNPISGHNTLYWYLQNLGQGPELLIRYENEEAVDDSQLPKDRFSAERLKGVDSTLKIQPAELGDSAVYLCASSLELAIYEQFFGPGTRLTVL.

The gene calls are TRBV7-6 and TRBJ2-2; a weak D match, TRBD2 (6 bases). Germline CDR1 and CDR2: SGHVS and FNYEAQ. V was pared by 4 bases and J by 2 bases, with 17 bases between. The CDR3 runs 17 residues. The CDR3 is CASSSIKGTGNTGELFF. The CDR3 region has the DNA TGTGCCAGCAGCTCAATCAAGGGGACTGGAAACACCGGGGAGCTGTTTTTT.

This clonotype was observed many times. CDR3 in amino acids: CASKEGAGGELFF. Written as DNA, the CDR3 is TGCGCCAGCAAGGAGGGGGCAGGCGGGGAGCTGTTTTTT. The rearrangement joins TRBV5-1 to TRBJ2-2; a possible D gene is TRBD1 (7 bases). In germline, CDR1 is SGHRS, CDR2 YFSETQ. V was clipped by 6 bases and J by 7 bases, with 13 bases between them. The CDR3 has 13 amino acids. Based on the CDR3 plus reference TRBV5-1 and TRBJ2-2, the full variable domain is KAGVTQTPRYLIKTRGQQVTLSCSPISGHRSVSWYQQTPGQGLQFLFEYFSETQRNKGNFPGRFSGRQFSNSRSEMNVSTLELGDSALYLCASKEGAGGELFFGEGSRLTVL.

The chain joins TRBV19 to TRBJ1-2, with D possibly TRBD1 on 5 matching bases. Germline loops: CDR1 LNHDA, CDR2 SQIVND (reference sequence). This CDR3 spans 14 amino acids. Deletions cut 3 bases from V and 2 bases from J, with 10 bases between. The CDR3 bases are TGTGCCAGTAGTATCCGGGGCGGGAACTATGGCTACACCTTC. Translation gives CASSIRGGNYGYTF. Drawing the rest from reference TRBV19 and TRBJ1-2, the complete variable domain is DGGITQSPKYLFRKEGQNVTLSCEQNLNHDAMYWYRQDPGQGLRLIYYSQIVNDFQKGDIAEGYSVSREKKESFPLTVTSAQKNPTAFYLCASSIRGGNYGYTFGSGTRLTVV.

The CDR3 DNA is TGTGCCAGCAGTTACTCGAGGAGGGCCGATAATTCACCCCTCCACTTT. It is translated as CASSYSRRADNSPLHF. The rearrangement links TRBV6-2 or TRBV6-3 to TRBJ1-6; D unclear. The CDR3 length is 16 residues. V lost 0 bases, J lost 5 bases, and 11 bases lay in between. CDR1 and CDR2 (germline): MNHEY, SVGEGT.

V is TRBV27 and J is TRBJ2-3; weak D call: TRBD2 (6 bases). Trimming left V 1 base short and J 1 base short, with 6 bases between. From germline, CDR1 is MNHEY and CDR2 SMNVEV (reference sequence). The CDR3 is 14 amino acids. The CDR3 loop is CASSLWGGTDTQYF. DNA of the CDR3: TGTGCCAGCAGTTTATGGGGGGGCACAGATACGCAGTATTTT.

This clonotype has more than one count but fewer than ten. The rearrangement uses TRBV6-1 and TRBJ1-2; a possible D gene is TRBD1 (5 bases). This CDR3 region has 16 residues. V was pared by 6 bases and J by 0 bases, with 17 bases between. Germline CDR1 and CDR2: MNHNS and SASEGT. The CDR3 DNA follows: TGTGCCAGCAGCACATACCTGAAACAGGCTAACTATGGCTACACCTTC. Encoded protein: CASSTYLKQANYGYTF.

This clonotype was observed a few times. The rearrangement joins TRBV10-3 to TRBJ2-5; 7 nucleotides align to TRBD2. CDR1 is ENHRY and CDR2 is SYGVKD in the germline V gene. The CDR3 runs 15 residues. J gave up 2 bases and V 4 bases, and 7 bases lay outside the gene matches. DNA of the CDR3: TGTGCCATCAGTGTCGGGCCTAGCGGTCAAGAGACCCAGTACTTC. This translates into CAISVGPSGQETQYF.

V and J are TRBV12-3 or TRBV12-4 and TRBJ1-5, with unresolved D. This CDR3 spans 15 amino acids. V was trimmed by 5 bases and J by 2 bases, leaving 13 bases between them. CDR3 in amino acids: CASSPVLGGNQPQHF. CDR3 nucleotide sequence: TGTGCCAGCAGTCCCGTTCTCGGGGGCAATCAGCCCCAGCATTTT.